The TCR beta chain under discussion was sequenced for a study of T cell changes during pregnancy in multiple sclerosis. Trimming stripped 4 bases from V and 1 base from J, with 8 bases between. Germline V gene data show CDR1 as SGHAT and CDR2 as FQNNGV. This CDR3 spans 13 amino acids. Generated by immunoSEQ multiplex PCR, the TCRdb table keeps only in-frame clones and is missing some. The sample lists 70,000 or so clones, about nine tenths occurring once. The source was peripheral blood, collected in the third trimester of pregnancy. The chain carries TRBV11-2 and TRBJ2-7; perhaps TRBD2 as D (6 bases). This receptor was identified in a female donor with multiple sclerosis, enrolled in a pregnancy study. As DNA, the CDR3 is TGTGCCAGCAGCTGGGGGACTTCCTACGAGCAGTACTTC. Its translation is CASSWGTSYEQYF.